Below, one TCR beta chain is given with its context. The CDR3 length is 16 residues. CDR1 and CDR2 (germline): SNHLY, FYNNEI. The V end lost 2 bases, the J end lost 0 bases, and 8 bases lay between the germline ends. The data were obtained in a study of blood T cell repertoires in COVID-19. Study-wide background: Sites across the United States, Italy and Spain contributed samples from acute and convalescent COVID-19. PBMCs, B-cell-depleted T cells, or T cells were the source of the cDNA or gDNA that made up the material.

Original processing notes: Amplification with reference gene primers provided the estimates of nucleated cell counts. Repertoires were generated with immunoSEQ multiplex PCR, while TCRdb's copy carries only in-frame clones and drops some. Clonal size and the V and J genes are those of that table, whereas D and trimming came from the DNA. This table holds 350,000 to 400,000 clones, nearly 90% found once. Specimen: peripheral blood. The clonotype was recovered from a man aged 18 to 30 with active or convalescent COVID-19. V gene TRBV2 combines with J gene TRBJ2-6; D is possibly TRBD1 (5 bases). The CDR3 coding sequence is TGTGCCAGCAGTGAACAGGGTAGCTCTGGGGCCAACGTCCTGACTTTC. Its translation is CASSEQGSSGANVLTF.